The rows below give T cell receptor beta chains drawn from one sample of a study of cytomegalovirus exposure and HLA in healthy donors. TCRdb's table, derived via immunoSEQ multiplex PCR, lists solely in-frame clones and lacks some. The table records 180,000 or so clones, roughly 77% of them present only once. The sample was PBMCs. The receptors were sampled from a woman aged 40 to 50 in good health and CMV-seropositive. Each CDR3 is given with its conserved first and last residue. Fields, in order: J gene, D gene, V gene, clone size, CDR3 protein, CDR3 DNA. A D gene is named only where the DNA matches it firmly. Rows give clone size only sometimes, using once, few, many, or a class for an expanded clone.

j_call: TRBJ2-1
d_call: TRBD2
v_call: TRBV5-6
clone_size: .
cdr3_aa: CASTRLAGRNEQFF
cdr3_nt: TGTGCCAGCACCCGACTAGCGGGCCGCAATGAGCAGTTCTTC

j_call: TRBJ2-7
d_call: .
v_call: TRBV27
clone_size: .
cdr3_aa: CASSGRSLGYEQYF
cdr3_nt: TGTGCCAGCAGTGGTAGGTCCCTAGGATACGAGCAGTACTTC

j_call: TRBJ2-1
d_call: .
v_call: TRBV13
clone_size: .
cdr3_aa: CASSRLPGGGSSYNEQFF
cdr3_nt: TGTGCCAGCAGCCGCCTTCCCGGGGGCGGGAGCTCCTACAATGAGCAGTTCTTC

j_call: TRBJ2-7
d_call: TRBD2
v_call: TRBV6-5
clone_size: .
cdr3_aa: CASSYDSSGRYEQYF
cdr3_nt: TGTGCCAGCAGTTACGATAGTAGCGGGAGGTACGAGCAGTACTTC

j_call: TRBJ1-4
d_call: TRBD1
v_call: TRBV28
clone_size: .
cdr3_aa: CASRTIILGTGDEKLFF
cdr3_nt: TGTGCCAGCAGAACCATAATCCTCGGGACAGGGGATGAAAAACTGTTTTTT

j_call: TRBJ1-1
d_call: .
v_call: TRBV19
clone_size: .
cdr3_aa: CATTGTNTEAFF
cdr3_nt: TGTGCCACTACAGGTACTAACACTGAAGCCTTCTTT

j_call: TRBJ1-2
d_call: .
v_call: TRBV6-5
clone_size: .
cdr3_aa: CASRSGWGANYGYTF
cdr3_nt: TGTGCCAGCAGATCCGGCTGGGGAGCTAACTATGGCTACACCTTC

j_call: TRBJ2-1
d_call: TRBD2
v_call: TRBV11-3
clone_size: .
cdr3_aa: CASSLSGTSGSGNEQFF
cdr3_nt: TGTGCCAGCAGCTTATCGGGGACTAGCGGGAGCGGCAATGAGCAGTTCTTC

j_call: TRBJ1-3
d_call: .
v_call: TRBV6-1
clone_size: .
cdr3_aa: CASSEAPRSTIYF
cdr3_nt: TGTGCCAGCAGTGAAGCCCCCCGGTCCACCATATATTTT

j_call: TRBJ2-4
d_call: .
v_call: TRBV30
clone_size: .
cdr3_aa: CAWNRGASDAKNIQYF
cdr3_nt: TGTGCCTGGAACCGGGGGGCCTCCGACGCCAAAAACATTCAGTACTTC

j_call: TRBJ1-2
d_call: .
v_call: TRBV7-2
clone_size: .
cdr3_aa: CASSLSVKYGYTF
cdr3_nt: TGTGCCAGCAGCTTATCGGTGAAATATGGCTACACCTTC

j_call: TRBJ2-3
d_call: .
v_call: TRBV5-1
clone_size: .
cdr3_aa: CASCERSTDTQYF
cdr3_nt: TGCGCCAGTTGCGAGAGGAGCACAGATACGCAGTATTTT

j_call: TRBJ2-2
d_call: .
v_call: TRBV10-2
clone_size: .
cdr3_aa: CASTLDRLQGGLFF
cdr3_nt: TGCGCCAGCACACTCGACAGGCTTCAAGGGGGGCTGTTTTTT

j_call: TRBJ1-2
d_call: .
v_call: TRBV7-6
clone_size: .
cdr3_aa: CASSPSVAANYGYTF
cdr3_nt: TGTGCCAGCAGCCCCTCTGTAGCAGCTAACTATGGCTACACCTTC

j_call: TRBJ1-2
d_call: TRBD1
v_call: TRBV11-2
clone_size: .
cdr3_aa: CASSRDRVNYGYTF
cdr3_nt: TGTGCCAGCAGCCGGGACAGGGTTAACTATGGCTACACCTTC

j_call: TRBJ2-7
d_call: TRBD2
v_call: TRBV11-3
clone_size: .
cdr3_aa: CASSLGLAGGEQYF
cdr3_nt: TGTGCCAGCAGCTTAGGACTAGCGGGAGGCGAGCAGTACTTC

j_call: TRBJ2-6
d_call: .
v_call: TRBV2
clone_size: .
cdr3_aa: CASSEEGAGANVLTF
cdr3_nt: TGTGCCAGCAGTGAAGAAGGGGCTGGGGCCAACGTCCTGACTTTC

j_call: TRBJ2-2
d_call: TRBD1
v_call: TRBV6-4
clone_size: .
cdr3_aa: CASRARQGRGTGELFF
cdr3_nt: TGTGCCAGCAGGGCTAGACAGGGGCGAGGAACCGGGGAGCTGTTTTTT

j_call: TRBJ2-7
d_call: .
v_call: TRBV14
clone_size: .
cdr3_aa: CASSQDHGGYEQYF
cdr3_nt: TGTGCCAGCAGCCAAGACCACGGTGGCTACGAGCAGTACTTC

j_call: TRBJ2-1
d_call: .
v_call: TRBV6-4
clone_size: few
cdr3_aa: CASSDSGGDYNEQFF
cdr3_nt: TGTGCCAGCAGTGACTCGGGCGGGGACTACAATGAGCAGTTCTTC

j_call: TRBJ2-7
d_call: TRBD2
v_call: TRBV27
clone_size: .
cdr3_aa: CANRKQFNPSGNSYEQYF
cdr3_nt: TGTGCCAACAGGAAGCAGTTTAACCCTAGCGGGAACTCCTACGAGCAGTACTTC

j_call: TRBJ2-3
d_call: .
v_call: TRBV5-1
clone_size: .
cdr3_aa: CASSLSPGVGTDTQYF
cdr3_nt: TGCGCCAGCAGCTTGTCACCAGGGGTGGGCACAGATACGCAGTATTTT

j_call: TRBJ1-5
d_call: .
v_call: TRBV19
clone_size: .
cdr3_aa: CASSRLTGNQPQHF
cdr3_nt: TGTGCCAGTAGTAGACTGACAGGCAATCAGCCCCAGCATTTT

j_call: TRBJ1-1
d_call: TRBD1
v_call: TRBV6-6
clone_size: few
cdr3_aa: CASRAGQGNTEAFF
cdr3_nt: TGTGCCAGCAGGGCGGGACAGGGGAACACTGAAGCTTTCTTT

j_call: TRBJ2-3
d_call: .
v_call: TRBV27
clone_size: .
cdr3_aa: CASSRDLAYRSTDTQYF
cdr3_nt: TGTGCCAGCAGTCGAGACCTAGCGTACCGAAGCACAGATACGCAGTATTTT

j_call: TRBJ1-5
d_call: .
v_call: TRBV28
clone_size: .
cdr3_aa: CASSLLGARNQPQHF
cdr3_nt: TGTGCCAGCAGTTTACTTGGGGCAAGAAATCAGCCCCAGCATTTT

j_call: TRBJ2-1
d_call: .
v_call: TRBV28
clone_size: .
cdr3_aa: CASSQHSSSYNEQFF
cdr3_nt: TGTGCCAGCAGTCAGCACAGCAGCTCCTACAATGAGCAGTTCTTC

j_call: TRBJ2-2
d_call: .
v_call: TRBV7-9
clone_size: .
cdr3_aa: CASSLVSTVSGELFF
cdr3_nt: TGTGCCAGCAGCTTAGTGAGCACAGTATCCGGGGAGCTGTTTTTT

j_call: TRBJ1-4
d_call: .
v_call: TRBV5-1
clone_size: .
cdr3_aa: CASRAGGASNEKLFF
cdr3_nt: TGCGCCAGCAGAGCCGGGGGGGCTAGCAATGAAAAACTGTTTTTT

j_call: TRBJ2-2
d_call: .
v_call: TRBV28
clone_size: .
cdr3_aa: CASTAGATGELFF
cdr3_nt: TGTGCCAGCACCGCGGGGGCCACCGGGGAGCTGTTTTTT

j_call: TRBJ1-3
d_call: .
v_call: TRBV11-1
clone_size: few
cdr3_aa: CASSLEDFGNTIYF
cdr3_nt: TGTGCCAGCAGCTTAGAAGACTTCGGAAACACCATATATTTT

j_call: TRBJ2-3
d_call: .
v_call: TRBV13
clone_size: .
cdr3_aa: CASSLGLGTDTQYF
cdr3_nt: TGTGCCAGCAGCTTGGGACTGGGCACAGATACGCAGTATTTT

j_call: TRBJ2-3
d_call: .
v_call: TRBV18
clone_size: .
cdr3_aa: CASSPRGTDTQYF
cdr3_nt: TGTGCCAGCTCACCACGAGGCACAGATACGCAGTATTTT

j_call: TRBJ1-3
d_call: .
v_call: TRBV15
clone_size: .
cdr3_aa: CATSTSFGNTIYF
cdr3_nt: TGTGCCACCAGCACCTCGTTTGGAAACACCATATATTTT

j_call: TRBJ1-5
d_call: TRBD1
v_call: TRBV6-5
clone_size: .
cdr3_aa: CASSYGQGDQPQHF
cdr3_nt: TGTGCCAGCAGTTACGGACAGGGCGATCAGCCCCAGCATTTT

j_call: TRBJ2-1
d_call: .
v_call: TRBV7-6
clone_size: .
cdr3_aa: CASSPYTSSDEQFF
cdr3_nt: TGTGCCAGCAGCCCCTACACCTCTAGCGATGAGCAGTTCTTC

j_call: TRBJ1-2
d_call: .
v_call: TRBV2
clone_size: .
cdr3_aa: CASRETAVSGYTF
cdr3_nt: TGTGCCAGCAGAGAGACAGCTGTAAGTGGCTACACCTTC

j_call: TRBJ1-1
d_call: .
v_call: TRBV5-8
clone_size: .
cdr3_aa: CASSFAAGYTEAFF
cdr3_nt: TGTGCCAGCAGCTTTGCAGCCGGGTACACTGAAGCTTTCTTT

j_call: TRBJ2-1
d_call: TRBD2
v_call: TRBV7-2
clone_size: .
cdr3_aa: CASSTGLAWGQFF
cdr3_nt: TGTGCCAGCAGCACAGGACTAGCGTGGGGGCAGTTCTTC

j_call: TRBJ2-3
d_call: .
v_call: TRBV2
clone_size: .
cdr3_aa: CASQGSGADTQYF
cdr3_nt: TGTGCCAGCCAGGGTTCGGGGGCAGATACGCAGTATTTT

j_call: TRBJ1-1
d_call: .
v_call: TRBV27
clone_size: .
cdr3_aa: CASSFTGPGTEAFF
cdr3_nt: TGTGCCAGCAGTTTTACAGGCCCCGGCACTGAAGCTTTCTTT

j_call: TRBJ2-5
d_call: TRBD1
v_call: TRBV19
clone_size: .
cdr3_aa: CASSKGTGVLQETQYF
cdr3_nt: TGTGCCAGTAGTAAAGGGACAGGGGTACTTCAAGAGACCCAGTACTTC

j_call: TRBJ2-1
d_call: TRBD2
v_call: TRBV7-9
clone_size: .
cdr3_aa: CASGLAGGRNEQFF
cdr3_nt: TGTGCCAGCGGGTTAGCGGGAGGGCGAAATGAGCAGTTCTTC

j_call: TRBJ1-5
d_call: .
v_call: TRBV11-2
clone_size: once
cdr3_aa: CASSFNKQPQHF
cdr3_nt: TGTGCCAGCAGCTTTAATAAACAGCCCCAGCATTTT

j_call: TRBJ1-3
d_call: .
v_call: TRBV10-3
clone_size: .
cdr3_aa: CATSFEGISGNTIYF
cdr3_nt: TGTGCCACCTCATTTGAGGGTATCTCTGGAAACACCATATATTTT

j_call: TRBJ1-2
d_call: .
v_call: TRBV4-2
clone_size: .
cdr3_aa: CASSQVGGSITNYGYTF
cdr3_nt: TGTGCCAGCAGCCAAGTAGGAGGCAGCATAACTAACTATGGCTACACCTTC

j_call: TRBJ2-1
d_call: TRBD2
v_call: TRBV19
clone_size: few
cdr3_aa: CASSIEASGGNEQFF
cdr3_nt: TGTGCCAGTAGTATAGAAGCTAGCGGGGGGAATGAGCAGTTCTTC

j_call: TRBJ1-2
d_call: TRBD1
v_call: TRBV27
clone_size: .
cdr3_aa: CASSLWDRGRHYGYTF
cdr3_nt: TGTGCCAGCAGTTTATGGGACAGGGGGCGACACTATGGCTACACCTTC

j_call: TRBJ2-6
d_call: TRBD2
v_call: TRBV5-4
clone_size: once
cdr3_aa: CASSATSGTGANVLTF
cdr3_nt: TGTGCCAGCAGCGCAACTAGCGGGACTGGGGCCAACGTCCTGACTTTC

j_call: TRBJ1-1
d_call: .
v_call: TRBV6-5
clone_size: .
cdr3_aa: CAIGPRTEAFF
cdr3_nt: TGTGCCATCGGTCCGAGAACTGAAGCTTTCTTT

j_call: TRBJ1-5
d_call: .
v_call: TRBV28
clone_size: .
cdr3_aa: CASSLRGLGNQPQHF
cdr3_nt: TGTGCCAGCAGTTTACGAGGCCTCGGCAATCAGCCCCAGCATTTT